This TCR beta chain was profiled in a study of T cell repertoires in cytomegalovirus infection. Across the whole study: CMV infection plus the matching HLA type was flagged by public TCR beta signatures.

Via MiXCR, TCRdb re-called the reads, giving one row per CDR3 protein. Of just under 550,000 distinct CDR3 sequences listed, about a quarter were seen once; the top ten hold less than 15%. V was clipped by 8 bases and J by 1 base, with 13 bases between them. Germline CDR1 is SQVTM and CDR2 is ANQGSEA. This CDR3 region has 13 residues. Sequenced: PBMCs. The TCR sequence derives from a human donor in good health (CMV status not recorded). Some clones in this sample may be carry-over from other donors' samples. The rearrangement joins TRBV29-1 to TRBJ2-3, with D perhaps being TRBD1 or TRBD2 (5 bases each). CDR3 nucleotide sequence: TGCAGCATTGGGGCTAGCCGCACAGATACGCAGTATTTT. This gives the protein CSIGASRTDTQYF.